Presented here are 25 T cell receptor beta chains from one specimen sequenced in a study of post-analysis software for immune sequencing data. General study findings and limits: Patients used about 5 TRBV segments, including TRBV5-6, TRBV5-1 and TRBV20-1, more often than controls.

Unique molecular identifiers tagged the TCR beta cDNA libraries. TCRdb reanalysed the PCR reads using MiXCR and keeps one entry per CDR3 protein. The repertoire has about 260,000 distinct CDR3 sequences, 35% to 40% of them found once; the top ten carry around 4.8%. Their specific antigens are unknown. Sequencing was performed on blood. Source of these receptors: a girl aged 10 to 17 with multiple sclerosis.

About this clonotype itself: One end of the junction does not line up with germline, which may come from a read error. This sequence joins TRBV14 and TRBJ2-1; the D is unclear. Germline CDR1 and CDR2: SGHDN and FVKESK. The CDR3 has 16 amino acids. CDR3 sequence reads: CASSHVKRRPYNGQFF. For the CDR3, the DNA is TGTGCCAGCAGCCACGTTAAGCGCCGCCCCTACAATGGGCAGTTCTTC.

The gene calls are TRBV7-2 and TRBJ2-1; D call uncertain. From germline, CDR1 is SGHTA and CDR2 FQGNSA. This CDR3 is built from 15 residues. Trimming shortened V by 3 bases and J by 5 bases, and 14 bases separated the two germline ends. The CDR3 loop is CASSLGPETNNEQFF. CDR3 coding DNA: TGTGCCAGCAGCTTGGGCCCGGAAACTAACAATGAGCAGTTCTTC.

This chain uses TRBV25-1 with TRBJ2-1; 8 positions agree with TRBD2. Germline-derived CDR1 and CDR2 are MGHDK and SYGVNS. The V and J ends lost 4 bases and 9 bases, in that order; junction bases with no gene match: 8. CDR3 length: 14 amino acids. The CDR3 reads CASSATRGGSEQFF. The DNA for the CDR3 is TGTGCCAGCAGTGCAACCCGGGGGGGGAGTGAGCAGTTCTTC.

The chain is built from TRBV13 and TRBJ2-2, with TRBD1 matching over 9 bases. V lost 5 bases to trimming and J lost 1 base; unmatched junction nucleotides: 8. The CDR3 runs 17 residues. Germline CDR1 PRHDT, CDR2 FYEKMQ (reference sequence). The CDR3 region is CASSPEYRGRNTGELFF. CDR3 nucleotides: TGTGCCAGCAGCCCCGAATACAGGGGGCGGAACACCGGGGAGCTGTTTTTT.

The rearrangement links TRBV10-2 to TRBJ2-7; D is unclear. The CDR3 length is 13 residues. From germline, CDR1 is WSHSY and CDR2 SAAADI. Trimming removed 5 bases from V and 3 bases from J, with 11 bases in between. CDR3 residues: CASSPVSLYEQYF. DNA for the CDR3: TGCGCCAGCAGTCCAGTGTCACTCTACGAGCAGTACTTC.

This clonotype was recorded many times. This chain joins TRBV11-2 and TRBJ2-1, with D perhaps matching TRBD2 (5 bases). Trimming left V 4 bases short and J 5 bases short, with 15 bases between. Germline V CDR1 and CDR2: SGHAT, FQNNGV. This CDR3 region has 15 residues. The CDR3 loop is CASSWSEGNDNEQFF. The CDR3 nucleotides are TGTGCCAGCAGCTGGAGCGAGGGAAACGACAATGAGCAGTTCTTC.

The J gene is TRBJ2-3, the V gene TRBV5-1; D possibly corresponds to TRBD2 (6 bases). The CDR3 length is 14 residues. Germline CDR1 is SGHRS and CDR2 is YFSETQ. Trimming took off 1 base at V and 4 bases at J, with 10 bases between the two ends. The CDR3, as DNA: TGCGCCAGCAGCTTGAGCGGGTTGCCAGATACGCAGTATTTT. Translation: CASSLSGLPDTQYF.

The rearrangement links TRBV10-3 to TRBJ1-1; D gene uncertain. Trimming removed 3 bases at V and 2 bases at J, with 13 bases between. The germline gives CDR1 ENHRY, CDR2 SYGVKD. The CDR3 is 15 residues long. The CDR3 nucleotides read TGTGCCATCAGTGATGGACGGTCAGCCAACACTGAAGCTTTCTTT. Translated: CAISDGRSANTEAFF.

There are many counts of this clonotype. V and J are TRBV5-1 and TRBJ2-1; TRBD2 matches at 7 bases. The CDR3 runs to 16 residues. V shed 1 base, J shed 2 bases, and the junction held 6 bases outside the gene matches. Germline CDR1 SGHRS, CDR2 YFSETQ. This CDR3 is CASSLSGAGAYNEQFF. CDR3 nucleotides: TGCGCCAGCAGCTTGTCTGGTGCGGGAGCCTACAATGAGCAGTTCTTC. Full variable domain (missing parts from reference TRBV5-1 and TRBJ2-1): KAGVTQTPRYLIKTRGQQVTLSCSPISGHRSVSWYQQTPGQGLQFLFEYFSETQRNKGNFPGRFSGRQFSNSRSEMNVSTLELGDSALYLCASSLSGAGAYNEQFFGPGTRLTVL.

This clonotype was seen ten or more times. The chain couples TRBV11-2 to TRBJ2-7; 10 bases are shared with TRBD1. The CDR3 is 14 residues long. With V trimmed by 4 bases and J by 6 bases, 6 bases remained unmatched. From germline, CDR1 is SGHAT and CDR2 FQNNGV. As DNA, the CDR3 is TGTGCCAGCAGCTCGGGACAGGGGATAAGCGAGCAGTACTTC. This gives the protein CASSSGQGISEQYF.

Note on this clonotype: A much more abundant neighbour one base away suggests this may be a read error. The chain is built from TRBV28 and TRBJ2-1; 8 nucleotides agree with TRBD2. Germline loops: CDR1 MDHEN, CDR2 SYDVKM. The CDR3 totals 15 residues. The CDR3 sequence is CASTSGGSVDNGQFF. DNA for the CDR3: TGTGCCAGCACGTCGGGGGGGTCGGTGGACAATGGGCAGTTCTTC.

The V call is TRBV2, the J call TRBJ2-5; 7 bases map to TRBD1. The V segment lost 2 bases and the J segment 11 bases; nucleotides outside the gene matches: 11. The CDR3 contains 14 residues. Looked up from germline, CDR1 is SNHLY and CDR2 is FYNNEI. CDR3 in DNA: TGTGCCAGCAGTGAACGGAGACAGGGCAATGAGCAGTACTTC. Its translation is CASSERRQGNEQYF.

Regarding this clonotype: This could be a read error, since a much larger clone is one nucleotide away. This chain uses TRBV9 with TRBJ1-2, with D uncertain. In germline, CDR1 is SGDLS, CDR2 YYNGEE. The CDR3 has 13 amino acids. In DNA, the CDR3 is TGTGCCAGCAGCTATACAGCTAACTATGGCCACACCTTC. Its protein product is CASSYTANYGHTF. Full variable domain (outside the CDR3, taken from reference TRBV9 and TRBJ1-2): DSGVTQTPKHLITATGQRVTLRCSPRSGDLSVYWYQQSLDQGLQFLIQYYNGEERAKGNILERFSAQQFPDLHSELNLSSLELGDSALYFCASSYTANYGHTFGSGTRLTVV.

As DNA, the CDR3 is TGCAGTGCTAGCCTGGGGGCTAGCACAGATACGCAGTATTTT. Translating it yields CSASLGASTDTQYF. The chain combines TRBV20-1 with TRBJ2-3; weak D call: TRBD1 (6 bases). V was cut by 3 bases and J by 0 bases, with 10 bases left in between. This CDR3 comprises 14 residues. The germline gives CDR1 DFQATT, CDR2 SNEGSKA (reference sequence).

This chain's CDR3 is CASSDRGSNQPQHF. The CDR3 bases are TGTGCCAGTAGTGACAGGGGAAGCAATCAGCCCCAGCATTTT. The V gene is TRBV19, the J gene TRBJ1-5; 8 bases align to TRBD1. CDR3 size: 14 residues. The germline CDR1 and CDR2 sequences are LNHDA and SQIVND (reference sequence). With 5 bases clipped from V and 1 base from J, the junction kept 1 base outside the gene matches.

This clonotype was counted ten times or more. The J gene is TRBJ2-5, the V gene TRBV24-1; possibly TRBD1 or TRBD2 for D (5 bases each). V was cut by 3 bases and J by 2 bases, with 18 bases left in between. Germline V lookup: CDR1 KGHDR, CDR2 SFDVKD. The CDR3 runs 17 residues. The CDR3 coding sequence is TGTGCCACCAGTGATCCTCACGAGGGGACCTTTCAAGAGACCCAGTACTTC. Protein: CATSDPHEGTFQETQYF.

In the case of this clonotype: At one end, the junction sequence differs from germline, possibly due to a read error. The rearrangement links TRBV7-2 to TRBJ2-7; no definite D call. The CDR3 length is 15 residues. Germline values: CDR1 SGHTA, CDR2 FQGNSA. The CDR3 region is CAGSLRRESSYEQYF. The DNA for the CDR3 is TGTGCCGGCAGCTTAAGAAGGGAAAGCTCCTACGAGCAGTACTTC.

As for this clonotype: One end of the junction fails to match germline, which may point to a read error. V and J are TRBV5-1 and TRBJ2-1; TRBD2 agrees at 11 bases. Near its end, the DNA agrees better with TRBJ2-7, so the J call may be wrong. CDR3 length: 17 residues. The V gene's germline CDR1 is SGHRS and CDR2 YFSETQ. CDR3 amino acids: CASSPGPSGRPSYKQYF. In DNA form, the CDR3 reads TGCGCCAGCAGCCCAGGCCCTAGCGGGAGGCCCTCCTACAAGCAGTACTTC.

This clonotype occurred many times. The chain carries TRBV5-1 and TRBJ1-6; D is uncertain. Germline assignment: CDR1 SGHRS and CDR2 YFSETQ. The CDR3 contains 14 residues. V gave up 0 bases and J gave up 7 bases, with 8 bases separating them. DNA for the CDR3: TGCGCCAGCAGCTTGGGACCGACCAATTCACCCCTCCACTTT. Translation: CASSLGPTNSPLHF.

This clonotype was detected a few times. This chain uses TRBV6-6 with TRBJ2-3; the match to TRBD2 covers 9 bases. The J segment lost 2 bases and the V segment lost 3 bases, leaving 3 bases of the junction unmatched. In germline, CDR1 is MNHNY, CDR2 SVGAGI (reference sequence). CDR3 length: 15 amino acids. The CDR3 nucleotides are TGTGCCAGCAGTTATCCTAGCGGGGTCACAGATACGCAGTATTTT. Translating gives CASSYPSGVTDTQYF.

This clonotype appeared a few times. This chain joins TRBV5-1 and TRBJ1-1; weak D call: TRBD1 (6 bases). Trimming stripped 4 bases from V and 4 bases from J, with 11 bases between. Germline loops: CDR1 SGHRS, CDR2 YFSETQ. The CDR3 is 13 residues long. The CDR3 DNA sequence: TGCGCCAGCAGCGTGGAGGGGGGCACTGAAGCTTTCTTT. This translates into CASSVEGGTEAFF.

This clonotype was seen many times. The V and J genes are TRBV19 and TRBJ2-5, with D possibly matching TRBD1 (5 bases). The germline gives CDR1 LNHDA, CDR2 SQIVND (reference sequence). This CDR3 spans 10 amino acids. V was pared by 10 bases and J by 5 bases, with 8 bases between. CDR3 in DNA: TGTGCCAAGCCAGGGGAGACCCAGTACTTC. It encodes CAKPGETQYF.

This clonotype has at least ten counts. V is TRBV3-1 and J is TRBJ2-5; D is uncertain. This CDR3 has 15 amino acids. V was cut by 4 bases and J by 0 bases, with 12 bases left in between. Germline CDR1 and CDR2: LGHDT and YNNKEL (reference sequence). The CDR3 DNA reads TGTGCCAGCAGCCCTAGGGTCCAGTACCAAGAGACCCAGTACTTC. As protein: CASSPRVQYQETQYF.

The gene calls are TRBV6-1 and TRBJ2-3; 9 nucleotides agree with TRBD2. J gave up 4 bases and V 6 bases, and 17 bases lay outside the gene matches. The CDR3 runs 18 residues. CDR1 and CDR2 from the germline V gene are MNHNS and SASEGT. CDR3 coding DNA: TGTGCCAGCAGCCCCACCCTTCCTGGCGGGAGGGGCCCAGATACGCAGTATTTT. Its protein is CASSPTLPGGRGPDTQYF.

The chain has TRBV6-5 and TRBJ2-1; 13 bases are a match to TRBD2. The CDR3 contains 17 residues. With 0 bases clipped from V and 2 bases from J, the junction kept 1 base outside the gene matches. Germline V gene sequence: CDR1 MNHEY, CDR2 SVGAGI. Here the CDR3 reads CASSYSTSGRTYNEQFF. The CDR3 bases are TGTGCCAGCAGTTACTCGACTAGCGGGAGGACCTACAATGAGCAGTTCTTC.